The entry that follows covers one T cell receptor beta chain sequence. Its target antigen remains unknown. Base qualities are missing; no much larger clone stands one base away. The CDR3 spans 13 residues, from the cysteine through the phenylalanine. Only the CDR3 portion is preserved as DNA: 39 bases, with reading frame beginning at the first base. Cut back by 5 bases and 2 bases, the V and J ends lie 10 bases apart. Looking up the germline V gene (reference sequence) yields CDR1 LNHDA and CDR2 SQIVND. Expansion of CD8+CD57+ cells had been shown by flow cytometry in the patients chosen for sequencing. Every patient had severe acquired aplastic anemia, diagnosed using the International Study of Aplastic Anemia and Agranulocytosis and Camitta criteria. At the time blood was sampled, none of the patients had received any therapy. In this study, sorted CD4+ and CD8+ T cells from the blood of healthy subjects and of severe aplastic anemia patients had their TCR repertoires deep-sequenced. Patients were enrolled under clinicaltrials.gov protocols 00001620, 01623167, 00001397, 00071045, 00081523 and 00961064 in the USA. Ficoll-Paque density gradient centrifugation was used to isolate peripheral blood mononuclear cells. Before DNA extraction, CD4+ and CD8+ T cells were sorted with FACS or magnetic beads.

TCR beta VDJ combination and CDR3 sequence profiling used genomic DNA as the template. An Illumina HiSeq 2000 was used for TCR repertoire sequencing. On the study's bioinformatics: TRBV/TRBJ rearrangement plots, CDR3 size and DJ length profiles, and Simpson's diversity index were used to evaluate the repertoires. The immunodominant clone was defined as the most abundant DNA sequence in deep sequencing data. CDR3 amino acid sequences were screened for sharing across subjects and compared with published repertoires and the VDJdb database. TCRdb reran the public reads through fastp at Q25 and MiXCR, keeping productive beta chains. Rows are unified per CDR3 protein, each entry keeping the most common DNA and genes. TCRdb, not the original authors, processed these V and J calls. The sample table shows 150,000 to 200,000 distinct CDR3 sequences, and less than 50% are seen once. The leading ten clones occupy under 2% of the sample.

This sample was included in a study of CD8+CD57+ T cells in acquired aplastic anemia listed by TCRdb under 2018. Study-level background: Extracted DNA from sorted CD4+ and CD8+ cells averaged around 3.3 ug, ranging from roughly 0.19 to 27.4 ug. CD8+CD57+ expansion was defined as frequency above the mean frequency observed in healthy subjects.

Broader findings and caveats from the paper: Roughly 30 CD8+ CDR3 sequences were shared between patients and controls but appeared highly expressed in patients and within their immunodominant clones. No significant difference in CD8+ Simpson's diversity was found between patients and healthy controls (P=0.060).

The receptor was derived from a human donor with aplastic anemia. This receptor chain uses TRBV19 and TRBJ2-7; the D region may be TRBD1 or TRBD2, each matching 5 bases equally. Sequenced material: sorted CD4+, CD8+, or CD8+CD57+ T cells (not recorded which) from PBMCs. The base sequence is TGTGCCAGTAGTGGGGGTCCCACCTACGAGCAGTACTTC. This translates into CASSGGPTYEQYF.